What follows is one T cell receptor beta chain and its context. Its antigen is not identified. These data are taken from a study of T-cell reconstitution after alpha-beta-depleted transplantation in children. Study observations and caveats: After one year, T-cell counts and TCRbeta diversity mostly came from new T cells.

The TCRbeta library was prepared with unique molecular identifiers. Each CDR3 protein is one row after TCRdb ran MiXCR on the PCR reads. Counted here are about 870,000 distinct CDR3 sequences, approximately 15% occurring once; the ten biggest clones make up approximately 5%. Germline loops: CDR1 MGHRA, CDR2 YSYEKL. The V and J ends lost 0 bases and 5 bases respectively, with 10 bases between them. CDR3 length: 14 amino acids. Sequenced here: PBMCs, mostly from graft donor cells, sampled 360 days after TCRalphabeta/CD19-depleted stem cell transplant. This chain uses TRBV4-1 with TRBJ1-2; no definite D call. The sequence was obtained from a male patient between 10 and 17 years old who had a stem cell transplant for acute lymphoblastic leukemia, so the T cells may come from the graft donor. Here the CDR3 reads CASSQEGQAYGYTF. The CDR3 nucleotides read TGCGCCAGCAGCCAAGAAGGGCAGGCGTATGGCTACACCTTC.